The following is a T cell receptor beta chain sequence with its context. The V gene's germline CDR1 is SGHTA and CDR2 FQGTGA. J gave up 5 bases and V 6 bases, and 16 bases lay outside the gene matches. This CDR3 region has 18 residues. The data stem from a study of blood T cell repertoires in COVID-19. In the study overall: Specimens from acute and convalescent COVID-19 originated in the United States, Italy and Spain. The cDNA or gDNA used as material had been derived from T cells, B-cell-depleted T cells, or PBMCs.

The authors' processing: Using reference gene primer amplification, nucleated cell counts were estimated. TCRdb's table, derived via immunoSEQ multiplex PCR, lists solely in-frame clones and lacks some. That table is the source of V, J and clone size, and D and trimming were worked out from the DNA. The sample yields about 94,000 clones, roughly 87% seen once. The sample was peripheral blood. This chain connects TRBV7-3 to TRBJ1-5; TRBD1 agrees at 10 bases. The sequence was obtained from an elderly woman with acute or convalescent COVID-19. CDR3 sequence: CASSTPGTGDICDQPQHF. For the CDR3, the DNA is TGTGCCAGCAGTACCCCCGGGACAGGGGATATTTGCGATCAGCCCCAGCATTTT. Combining the CDR3 with reference TRBV7-3 and TRBJ1-5 gives the whole variable domain GAGVSQTPSNKVTEKGKYVELRCDPISGHTALYWYRQSLGQGPEFLIYFQGTGAADDSGLPNDRFFAVRPEGSVSTLKIQRTERGDSAVYLCASSTPGTGDICDQPQHFGDGTRLSIL.